Below are 21 T cell receptor beta chains sequenced from a single sample in a study of shared clonotypes between healthy human individuals. The naive CD8 fraction comprised CD45RO-negative cells positively selected for CCR7 and excluded terminally differentiated effector memory CD45RA+ cells. Assay used: immunoSEQ multiplex PCR; TCRdb lists only in-frame clones, some missing. The repertoire holds about 2,100,000 clones, with around 93% as singletons. Input material: naive CD8+ T cells from PBMCs. The source of these receptors is a man between 18 and 29 years old in good health. Some clones in this sample may be carry-over from other donors' samples.

The rearrangement links TRBV19 to TRBJ1-4; D may be TRBD1 (6 bases). Germline-derived CDR1 and CDR2 are LNHDA and SQIVND (reference sequence). This CDR3 comprises 14 residues. The V end lost 6 bases, the J end lost 6 bases, and 14 bases lay between the germline ends. The DNA of the CDR3 is TGTGCCAGTAGCACCCCGGGGACATATGAAAAACTGTTTTTT. It codes for CASSTPGTYEKLFF.

A note on this clone: This specimen includes other DNA sequences encoding the same CDR3. V gene TRBV7-9 combines with J gene TRBJ1-1; no clear D. From germline, CDR1 is SEHNR and CDR2 FQNEAQ (reference sequence). The CDR3 totals 12 residues. Trimming pared 5 bases from V and 7 bases from J, leaving 11 bases between. The CDR3 region has the DNA TGTGCCAGCAGCCCCCGGCCGGGTGAAGCTTTCTTT. As protein: CASSPRPGEAFF.

The chain is built from TRBV13 and TRBJ1-1; maybe TRBD1 (5 bases). Trimming left V 5 bases short and J 5 bases short, with 12 bases between. Germline V gives CDR1 PRHDT, CDR2 FYEKMQ (reference sequence). CDR3 length: 13 amino acids. The CDR3: CASSPPTATEAFF. Written as DNA, the CDR3 is TGTGCCAGCAGCCCACCGACAGCAACTGAAGCTTTCTTT.

The sample holds one count of this clone. This chain links TRBV6-6 with TRBJ2-3; 14 positions agree with TRBD2. V was clipped by 6 bases and J by 5 bases; unmatched bases: 4. Germline loops: CDR1 MNHNY, CDR2 SVGAGI (reference sequence). The CDR3 is 15 amino acids. This CDR3 reads CASRRTSGRRDTQYF. The CDR3 coding sequence is TGTGCCAGCAGACGGACTAGCGGGAGGCGAGATACGCAGTATTTT.

This clone occurred once. The J gene is TRBJ2-1, the V gene TRBV7-2; 10 bases map to TRBD2. V lost 5 bases to trimming and J lost 4 bases; unmatched junction nucleotides: 8. CDR3 length: 16 residues. CDR1 is SGHTA, CDR2 FQGNSA, per germline. CDR3 bases: TGTGCCAGCAGCCAGAGGCTAGCGGGAGTTTACAATGAGCAGTTCTTC. Translating it yields CASSQRLAGVYNEQFF.

J is TRBJ1-1 and V is TRBV27; D remains ambiguous. The CDR3 sequence is 13 residues long. Germline CDR1 is MNHEY and CDR2 is SMNVEV (reference sequence). The ends were cut back, 4 bases at V and 6 bases at J, with 12 bases in the middle. The DNA of the CDR3 is TGTGCCAGCAGTTATGGCAATCGGGCTGAAGCTTTCTTT. Protein: CASSYGNRAEAFF.

The chain carries TRBV30 and TRBJ2-3; 9 nucleotides line up with TRBD2. This CDR3 contains 13 residues. The V segment lost 6 bases and the J segment 5 bases; nucleotides outside the gene matches: 6. The germline V gene encodes CDR1 GTSNPN and CDR2 SVGIG (reference sequence). Here the CDR3 reads CACSGSVGDTQYF. CDR3 in DNA: TGTGCCTGTAGCGGGAGCGTTGGAGATACGCAGTATTTT.

Remarks on this clone: Other DNA variants within this sample encode the same CDR3. The rearrangement links TRBV9 to TRBJ1-1, with D unclear. Per germline, CDR1 SGDLS and CDR2 YYNGEE. The CDR3 covers 14 residues. V was pared by 0 bases and J by 6 bases, with 12 bases between. The CDR3 protein is CASSVGGGGPEAFF. CDR3 in DNA: TGTGCCAGCAGCGTAGGCGGTGGCGGGCCTGAAGCTTTCTTT.

The chain uses TRBV27 and TRBJ1-2; no definite D call. The CDR3 totals 14 residues. Trimming took 0 bases from V and 4 from J, leaving 9 bases between them. Germline assignment: CDR1 MNHEY and CDR2 SMNVEV (reference sequence). The CDR3 protein is CASSLSFGIYGYTF. The CDR3 nucleotides read TGTGCCAGCAGTTTATCGTTCGGAATCTATGGCTACACCTTC.

This chain joins TRBV27 and TRBJ2-7, with 7 bases aligning to TRBD2. The CDR3 totals 13 residues. V dropped 6 bases and J dropped 7; count of bases not matched to a gene: 9. Germline loops: CDR1 MNHEY, CDR2 SMNVEV (reference sequence). As DNA, the CDR3 is TGTGCCAGCAGCCGCGGGAGTCTGTGGGAGCAGTACTTC. Translating gives CASSRGSLWEQYF.

V is TRBV2 and J is TRBJ2-1; 11 bases map to TRBD2. Germline V gene sequence: CDR1 SNHLY, CDR2 FYNNEI. V lost 8 bases, J lost 8 bases, and 8 bases stayed unmatched. The CDR3 is made up of 14 amino acids. CDR3 DNA sequence: TGTGCCAGCTCCACTAGCGGGAGAGGCTATGAGCAGTTCTTC. Its protein product is CASSTSGRGYEQFF.

This clone was picked up a small number of times. The chain joins TRBV6-5 to TRBJ1-1; maybe TRBD1 (6 bases). Germline CDR1 is MNHEY and CDR2 is SVGAGI. The ends were cut back, 2 bases at V and 0 bases at J, with 13 bases in the middle. CDR3 size: 16 residues. The CDR3 reads CASSYRETGLNTEAFF. The CDR3 nucleotides are TGTGCCAGCAGTTACCGGGAGACAGGCCTGAACACTGAAGCTTTCTTT.

The rearrangement uses TRBV6-1 and TRBJ1-4; D possibly corresponds to TRBD1 (5 bases). Germline V gene sequence: CDR1 MNHNS, CDR2 SASEGT. Trimming removed 7 bases at V and 8 bases at J, with 14 bases between. The length of the CDR3 is 13 residues. The CDR3 reads CASTLGAGEKLFF. The CDR3 nucleotides read TGTGCCAGCACCCTTGGGGCGGGAGAAAAACTGTTTTTT.

Only one count was recorded for this clone. This chain links TRBV5-1 with TRBJ1-4; 7 positions match TRBD1. Germline CDR1 is SGHRS and CDR2 is YFSETQ. V was clipped by 4 bases and J by 2 bases; unmatched bases: 2. The CDR3 totals 14 residues. CDR3 protein: CASSAGQTNEKLFF. CDR3 DNA: TGCGCCAGCAGCGCGGGACAGACTAATGAAAAACTGTTTTTT.

The chain links TRBV5-1 to TRBJ2-7; D uncertain. Trimming shortened V by 4 bases and J by 4 bases, and 18 bases separated the two germline ends. The CDR3 covers 15 residues. Per the germline V gene, CDR1 is SGHRS and CDR2 is YFSETQ. The CDR3 is CASSPTSESPYEQYF. The DNA for the CDR3 is TGCGCCAGCAGCCCGACTTCGGAGTCTCCATACGAGCAGTACTTC.

The CDR3 reads CASSIRTGGRGELAGELFF. The CDR3 DNA sequence: TGTGCCAGTAGTATAAGGACAGGGGGCCGTGGTGAATTGGCCGGGGAGCTGTTTTTT. The gene calls are TRBV19 and TRBJ2-2; 11 positions agree with TRBD1. Looked up from germline, CDR1 is LNHDA and CDR2 is SQIVND (reference sequence). The CDR3 contains 19 residues. With V trimmed by 2 bases and J by 6 bases, 14 bases remained unmatched. Filled out from reference TRBV19 and TRBJ2-2, the complete variable domain reads DGGITQSPKYLFRKEGQNVTLSCEQNLNHDAMYWYRQDPGQGLRLIYYSQIVNDFQKGDIAEGYSVSREKKESFPLTVTSAQKNPTAFYLCASSIRTGGRGELAGELFFGEGSRLTVL.

The genes are TRBV10-3 and TRBJ2-1, with D unresolved. This CDR3 has 12 amino acids. Germline assignment: CDR1 ENHRY and CDR2 SYGVKD. V was cut by 4 bases and J by 10 bases, with 11 bases left in between. CDR3 in amino acids: CAISADPREQFF. CDR3 nucleotide sequence: TGTGCCATCAGTGCGGACCCGAGGGAGCAGTTCTTC.

The chain uses TRBV27 and TRBJ1-2, with 9 positions matching TRBD1. V was clipped by 4 bases and J by 4 bases; unmatched bases: 7. This CDR3 spans 15 amino acids. The germline V gene has CDR1 MNHEY and CDR2 SMNVEV (reference sequence). CDR3 bases: TGTGCCAGCAGTTCAGACAGGGGGACTGTCTATGGCTACACCTTC. This gives the protein CASSSDRGTVYGYTF.

This chain's CDR3 is CATSRALGDQETQYF. DNA for the CDR3: TGTGCCACCAGCAGAGCACTGGGGGACCAAGAGACCCAGTACTTC. The rearrangement joins TRBV15 to TRBJ2-5; perhaps D is TRBD1 or TRBD2 (5 bases each). The CDR3 loop spans 15 amino acids. Trimming shortened V by 1 base and J by 0 bases, and 9 bases separated the two germline ends. Germline V gene sequence: CDR1 LNHNV, CDR2 YYDKDF (reference sequence).

This chain joins TRBV13 and TRBJ2-5; D not resolved. Trimming stripped 5 bases from V and 5 bases from J, with 30 bases between. Germline V gene data show CDR1 as PRHDT and CDR2 as FYEKMQ (reference sequence). The CDR3 spans 19 residues. The CDR3: CASSTIRRTNLGLGETQYF. CDR3 DNA sequence: TGTGCCAGCAGCACCATCCGCCGGACGAATCTGGGCTTGGGGGAGACCCAGTACTTC.

J is TRBJ1-4 and V is TRBV28; 8 nucleotides align to TRBD1. V gave up 7 bases and J gave up 7 bases; unmatched junction bases: 20. Germline assignment: CDR1 MDHEN and CDR2 SYDVKM. This CDR3 has 18 amino acids. The CDR3 nucleotides are TGTGCCAGCAAGGACAGGGCGCTCCCGTCGAATGGTCGTGAAAAACTGTTTTTT. It translates to CASKDRALPSNGREKLFF.